The rows below give T cell receptor beta chains drawn from one sample of a study of cytotoxic CD8 clonotypes in ibrutinib-treated CLL. Sequenced by immunoSEQ multiplex PCR; TCRdb stores in-frame clones only, minus some. This sample has some 290,000 clones, with approximately 80% found just once. Sequences were derived from PBMCs, sampled before ibrutinib treatment. Receptors originate from a human donor with chronic lymphocytic leukemia. The CDR3 runs from the conserved cysteine through the conserved F or W. The D gene is left open where the match is weak.

D gene,V gene,J gene,CDR3 length,CDR3 DNA,CDR3 protein
-,TRBV5-1,TRBJ2-7,14,TGCGCCAGCAGCTTCCCTGGGTCGCCCTACGAGCAGTACTTC,CASSFPGSPYEQYF
TRBD1,TRBV5-1,TRBJ2-5,14,TGCGCCAGCAGCCAGGGACAGTTAAAAGAGACCCAGTACTTC,CASSQGQLKETQYF
-,TRBV27,TRBJ2-1,17,TGTGCCAGCAGACAGAGGGGTTTGACGGGAGATTGGCATGAGCAGTTCTTC,CASRQRGLTGDWHEQFF
-,TRBV27,TRBJ2-3,14,TGTGCCAGCAGCTTTCTACCGATAACAGATACGCAGTATTTT,CASSFLPITDTQYF
-,TRBV7-3,TRBJ1-1,13,TGTGCCAGCAGCTTCGTGGGGGACACTGAAGCTTTCTTT,CASSFVGDTEAFF
-,TRBV21-1,TRBJ2-1,14,TGTGCCAGCAGCAAAGCACACCAATACAATGAGCAGTTCTTC,CASSKAHQYNEQFF
TRBD2,TRBV4-3,TRBJ2-7,18,TGCGCCAGCAGCCAAGAAACCGGGACTAGCTTTCCTTTTTACGAGCAGTACTTC,CASSQETGTSFPFYEQYF
TRBD2,TRBV5-1,TRBJ2-7,15,TGCGCCAGCAGCTTGGTGGTAGCGGGAAGCTACGAGCAGTACTTC,CASSLVVAGSYEQYF
TRBD2,TRBV5-1,TRBJ2-1,15,TGCGCCAGCAGCTTGCCGGGTCTAGCGGGAGTTGAGCAGTTCTTC,CASSLPGLAGVEQFF
-,TRBV6-5,TRBJ1-2,16,TGTGCCAGCAGTTATTCCGTCGGACAGCTACGCTATGGCTACACCTTC,CASSYSVGQLRYGYTF
-,TRBV5-4,TRBJ2-7,16,TGTGCCAGCAGCTTGAGTTCAGGCGGTCCTTCCTACGAGCAGTACTTC,CASSLSSGGPSYEQYF